These T cell receptor beta chains were read from a single sample in a study of blood T cells in healthy people across ages. Each CDR3 protein gets one entry after TCRdb re-called the 5' RACE reads with MiXCR. The sample consists of roughly 1,100,000 distinct CDR3 sequences, under 30% of them appearing once. These records were also assigned to another study, of T cells of mothers and their children.

Material for sequencing was blood. The receptors here all came from a girl aged 2 to 9 in good health. Each CDR3 is given with its conserved first and last residue. The order of the fields is D gene, V gene, clone size, J gene, CDR3 protein, CDR3 DNA. A D gene is named only where the DNA matches it firmly. The size of a clone is reported for some rows only, either as once, few or many, or as a class for expanded clones.

d_call: -; v_call: TRBV4-3; clone_size: few; j_call: TRBJ2-3; cdr3_aa: CASSRESDTQYF; cdr3_nt: TGCGCCAGCAGTCGCGAGTCTGATACGCAGTATTTT
d_call: -; v_call: TRBV7-2; clone_size: -; j_call: TRBJ2-5; cdr3_aa: CASSFSLQTQYF; cdr3_nt: TGTGCCAGCAGCTTCTCCTTGCAGACCCAGTACTTC
d_call: -; v_call: TRBV28; clone_size: -; j_call: TRBJ2-7; cdr3_aa: CANSLDLGEQYF; cdr3_nt: TGTGCCAACAGTTTGGATCTCGGCGAGCAGTACTTC
d_call: TRBD2; v_call: TRBV7-9; clone_size: -; j_call: TRBJ2-7; cdr3_aa: CASSLSRVAGSYEQYF; cdr3_nt: TGTGCCAGCAGCTTATCCCGAGTAGCGGGATCCTACGAGCAGTACTTC
d_call: -; v_call: TRBV20-1; clone_size: -; j_call: TRBJ2-7; cdr3_aa: CSAGGLGSSYEQYF; cdr3_nt: TGCAGTGCTGGGGGGCTGGGAAGCTCCTACGAGCAGTACTTC
d_call: -; v_call: TRBV28; clone_size: -; j_call: TRBJ1-2; cdr3_aa: CASSPRPGGYTF; cdr3_nt: TGTGCCAGCAGTCCACGCCCGGGAGGCTACACCTTC
d_call: -; v_call: TRBV12-3/TRBV12-4; clone_size: few; j_call: TRBJ1-4; cdr3_aa: CACTDGEKLFF; cdr3_nt: TGTGCCTGCACCGACGGGGAAAAACTGTTTTTT
d_call: TRBD1; v_call: TRBV5-1; clone_size: -; j_call: TRBJ1-4; cdr3_aa: CASSLAGQGGEKLFF; cdr3_nt: TGCGCCAGCAGCTTGGCCGGACAGGGAGGGGAAAAACTGTTTTTT
d_call: -; v_call: TRBV20-1; clone_size: -; j_call: TRBJ2-7; cdr3_aa: CSARVATGTYEQYF; cdr3_nt: TGCAGTGCTAGAGTCGCGACAGGCACCTACGAGCAGTACTTC
d_call: -; v_call: TRBV7-2; clone_size: few; j_call: TRBJ2-2; cdr3_aa: CASTATWEELFF; cdr3_nt: TGTGCCAGCACCGCCACGTGGGAGGAGCTGTTTTTT
d_call: -; v_call: TRBV29-1; clone_size: -; j_call: TRBJ1-2; cdr3_aa: CSAYHSGDGYTF; cdr3_nt: TGCAGCGCCTACCACTCGGGGGACGGCTACACCTTC
d_call: TRBD2; v_call: TRBV10-3; clone_size: few; j_call: TRBJ2-1; cdr3_aa: CAIKASGSRDEQFF; cdr3_nt: TGTGCCATCAAGGCTAGCGGGAGTAGGGATGAGCAGTTCTTC
d_call: TRBD1; v_call: TRBV12-3/TRBV12-4; clone_size: -; j_call: TRBJ2-1; cdr3_aa: CASSSDGTGGYNEQFF; cdr3_nt: TGTGCCAGCAGTTCCGACGGGACAGGTGGATACAATGAGCAGTTCTTC
d_call: -; v_call: TRBV29-1; clone_size: -; j_call: TRBJ1-1; cdr3_aa: CSVDPADTIHAFF; cdr3_nt: TGCAGCGTTGACCCCGCTGACACTATTCACGCTTTCTTT
d_call: TRBD1; v_call: TRBV28; clone_size: -; j_call: TRBJ2-3; cdr3_aa: CASSPSGTDTDMQYF; cdr3_nt: TGTGCCAGCAGTCCATCCGGGACAGACACAGATATGCAGTATTTT
d_call: -; v_call: TRBV18; clone_size: -; j_call: TRBJ1-4; cdr3_aa: CASSPEGPSAEKLLF; cdr3_nt: TGTGCCAGCTCACCTGAAGGGCCTTCGGCCGAAAAACTGCTTTTT
d_call: -; v_call: TRBV7-2; clone_size: -; j_call: TRBJ2-5; cdr3_aa: CASSLSVKTQYF; cdr3_nt: TGTGCCAGCAGCTTATCCGTTAAGACCCAGTACTTC
d_call: -; v_call: TRBV20-1; clone_size: few; j_call: TRBJ2-1; cdr3_aa: CSASGIQGKGYNEQFF; cdr3_nt: TGCAGTGCTAGTGGGATACAGGGAAAAGGTTACAATGAGCAGTTCTTC
d_call: -; v_call: TRBV20-1; clone_size: few; j_call: TRBJ1-5; cdr3_aa: CSAGTEQPQHF; cdr3_nt: TGCAGTGCTGGAACAGAACAGCCCCAGCATTTT
d_call: TRBD1; v_call: TRBV5-6; clone_size: few; j_call: TRBJ1-2; cdr3_aa: CASSSPGTGSRNGYTF; cdr3_nt: TGTGCCAGCAGTTCACCCGGGACAGGTAGCCGGAATGGCTACACCTTC
d_call: -; v_call: TRBV28; clone_size: few; j_call: TRBJ2-1; cdr3_aa: CASSFTSFDNEQFF; cdr3_nt: TGTGCCAGCAGTTTCACTAGCTTCGACAATGAGCAGTTCTTC
d_call: -; v_call: TRBV29-1; clone_size: -; j_call: TRBJ2-5; cdr3_aa: CSAQGQQETQYF; cdr3_nt: TGCAGCGCCCAAGGACAGCAAGAGACCCAGTACTTC
d_call: -; v_call: TRBV7-9; clone_size: -; j_call: TRBJ2-2; cdr3_aa: CASSLVGINTGELFF; cdr3_nt: TGTGCCAGCAGCTTAGTCGGCATCAACACCGGGGAGCTGTTTTTT
d_call: -; v_call: TRBV29-1; clone_size: few; j_call: TRBJ1-2; cdr3_aa: CSVIQGGTGYTF; cdr3_nt: TGCAGCGTTATACAGGGCGGGACGGGCTACACCTTC
d_call: TRBD2; v_call: TRBV7-2; clone_size: -; j_call: TRBJ2-1; cdr3_aa: CASSLRPRERAFNNEQFF; cdr3_nt: TGTGCCAGCAGCTTAAGACCGCGGGAGCGGGCTTTCAACAATGAGCAGTTCTTC
d_call: -; v_call: TRBV7-2; clone_size: -; j_call: TRBJ1-1; cdr3_aa: CASSPITGTEAFF; cdr3_nt: TGTGCCAGCAGCCCGATTACCGGGACTGAAGCTTTCTTT
d_call: TRBD2; v_call: TRBV11-2; clone_size: few; j_call: TRBJ2-3; cdr3_aa: CASRPWGGVADTQYF; cdr3_nt: TGTGCCAGCAGGCCCTGGGGGGGGGTTGCAGATACGCAGTATTTT
d_call: TRBD2; v_call: TRBV7-2; clone_size: -; j_call: TRBJ2-7; cdr3_aa: CAGSSTPWAGGNEQYF; cdr3_nt: TGTGCCGGCAGCTCTACCCCCTGGGCGGGAGGCAACGAGCAGTACTTC
d_call: -; v_call: TRBV10-3; clone_size: few; j_call: TRBJ2-3; cdr3_aa: CAIEEGRATDTQYF; cdr3_nt: TGTGCCATTGAGGAAGGGCGAGCTACGGATACGCAGTATTTT
d_call: TRBD1; v_call: TRBV29-1; clone_size: few; j_call: TRBJ2-4; cdr3_aa: CSFASTGGWDIQYF; cdr3_nt: TGCAGCTTTGCCTCAACAGGGGGCTGGGACATTCAGTACTTC
d_call: -; v_call: TRBV6-1; clone_size: few; j_call: TRBJ1-5; cdr3_aa: CASRYQPQHF; cdr3_nt: TGTGCCAGCAGATATCAGCCCCAGCATTTT
d_call: -; v_call: TRBV18; clone_size: -; j_call: TRBJ2-5; cdr3_aa: CASSADPGPQETQYF; cdr3_nt: TGTGCCAGCTCCGCGGACCCGGGACCACAAGAGACCCAGTACTTC
d_call: -; v_call: TRBV10-1; clone_size: -; j_call: TRBJ2-7; cdr3_aa: CASSLLAPGYEQYF; cdr3_nt: TGCGCCAGCAGTCTCCTGGCACCGGGCTACGAGCAGTACTTC
d_call: -; v_call: TRBV5-1; clone_size: -; j_call: TRBJ2-5; cdr3_aa: CASSLSANIQETQYF; cdr3_nt: TGCGCCAGCAGCCTGAGCGCCAACATCCAGGAGACCCAGTACTTC
d_call: TRBD2; v_call: TRBV7-6; clone_size: -; j_call: TRBJ2-1; cdr3_aa: CASSSWVAGDGREQFF; cdr3_nt: TGTGCCAGCAGCTCCTGGGTAGCGGGAGATGGGAGAGAGCAGTTCTTC
d_call: -; v_call: TRBV28; clone_size: few; j_call: TRBJ1-2; cdr3_aa: CASSLGMRYGYTF; cdr3_nt: TGTGCCAGCAGTTTAGGGATGCGCTATGGCTACACCTTC
d_call: -; v_call: TRBV9; clone_size: -; j_call: TRBJ1-4; cdr3_aa: CASSVGHGELGEKLFF; cdr3_nt: TGTGCCAGCAGCGTAGGTCATGGGGAATTGGGGGAAAAACTGTTTTTT
d_call: -; v_call: TRBV7-9; clone_size: few; j_call: TRBJ2-7; cdr3_aa: CASSLESLYEQYF; cdr3_nt: TGTGCCAGCAGCCTGGAGAGCCTCTACGAGCAGTACTTC
d_call: -; v_call: TRBV5-4; clone_size: -; j_call: TRBJ2-7; cdr3_aa: CASGVNGPHYEQYF; cdr3_nt: TGTGCCAGCGGTGTTAACGGACCGCACTACGAGCAGTACTTC
d_call: -; v_call: TRBV7-2; clone_size: -; j_call: TRBJ1-1; cdr3_aa: CASSLRTSVLNTEAFF; cdr3_nt: TGTGCCAGCAGCTTACGAACGTCGGTTTTAAACACTGAAGCTTTCTTT
d_call: -; v_call: TRBV20-1; clone_size: -; j_call: TRBJ2-7; cdr3_aa: CSATGEYYEQYF; cdr3_nt: TGCAGTGCTACAGGAGAGTACTACGAGCAGTACTTC
d_call: -; v_call: TRBV12-3/TRBV12-4; clone_size: -; j_call: TRBJ1-1; cdr3_aa: CASTKLGLTEAFF; cdr3_nt: TGTGCCAGCACGAAACTAGGGCTCACTGAAGCTTTCTTT
d_call: -; v_call: TRBV28; clone_size: -; j_call: TRBJ2-3; cdr3_aa: CASTIYSPETTQYF; cdr3_nt: TGTGCCAGCACCATATACTCTCCTGAGACTACGCAGTATTTT
d_call: TRBD2; v_call: TRBV28; clone_size: few; j_call: TRBJ2-1; cdr3_aa: CASNYRREGYNEQFF; cdr3_nt: TGTGCCAGCAACTATCGGCGGGAGGGCTACAATGAGCAGTTCTTC
d_call: -; v_call: TRBV29-1; clone_size: -; j_call: TRBJ2-7; cdr3_aa: CSVVIVSYEQYF; cdr3_nt: TGCAGCGTTGTAATAGTATCCTACGAGCAGTACTTC
d_call: -; v_call: TRBV6-1; clone_size: -; j_call: TRBJ1-1; cdr3_aa: CASSEGRTEAFF; cdr3_nt: TGTGCCAGCAGTGAAGGGAGGACTGAAGCTTTCTTT
d_call: -; v_call: TRBV12-3/TRBV12-4; clone_size: many; j_call: TRBJ1-2; cdr3_aa: CASSFTGYGYTF; cdr3_nt: TGTGCCAGCAGTTTTACAGGCTATGGCTACACCTTC
d_call: -; v_call: TRBV27; clone_size: -; j_call: TRBJ2-3; cdr3_aa: CASSRWLGTTDTQYF; cdr3_nt: TGTGCCAGCAGTCGGTGGTTAGGTACCACAGATACGCAGTATTTT
d_call: TRBD1; v_call: TRBV19; clone_size: -; j_call: TRBJ2-1; cdr3_aa: CASSTHLQTGTNSNEQFF; cdr3_nt: TGTGCCAGTAGTACCCACCTCCAGACAGGGACGAACTCCAATGAGCAGTTCTTC
d_call: -; v_call: TRBV25-1; clone_size: -; j_call: TRBJ1-1; cdr3_aa: CASSVNPGAEAFF; cdr3_nt: TGTGCCAGCAGTGTAAACCCGGGGGCTGAAGCTTTCTTT
d_call: -; v_call: TRBV12-3/TRBV12-4; clone_size: -; j_call: TRBJ2-4; cdr3_aa: CASPRQNIAKNIQYF; cdr3_nt: TGTGCCAGCCCTCGACAGAACATAGCCAAAAACATTCAGTACTTC
d_call: TRBD2; v_call: TRBV5-4; clone_size: -; j_call: TRBJ2-1; cdr3_aa: CASGNPWVSGRADLGDEQFF; cdr3_nt: TGTGCCAGCGGGAACCCATGGGTTAGCGGGAGGGCCGACTTGGGCGATGAGCAGTTCTTC
d_call: -; v_call: TRBV7-2; clone_size: many; j_call: TRBJ2-1; cdr3_aa: CASSFTGVYNEQFF; cdr3_nt: TGTGCCAGCAGCTTTACCGGGGTCTACAATGAGCAGTTCTTC
d_call: -; v_call: TRBV11-3; clone_size: -; j_call: TRBJ1-2; cdr3_aa: CASSLDHLVSGGYTF; cdr3_nt: TGTGCCAGCAGCTTAGATCACTTGGTATCGGGTGGCTACACCTTC
d_call: TRBD2; v_call: TRBV20-1; clone_size: -; j_call: TRBJ2-1; cdr3_aa: CSARDPGRVSDEQFF; cdr3_nt: TGCAGTGCTAGAGACCCCGGGAGGGTATCTGATGAGCAGTTCTTC
d_call: -; v_call: TRBV29-1; clone_size: few; j_call: TRBJ2-2; cdr3_aa: CSVVSEEGMPGELFF; cdr3_nt: TGCAGCGTTGTGTCTGAGGAGGGAATGCCCGGGGAGCTGTTTTTT
d_call: TRBD2; v_call: TRBV5-1; clone_size: -; j_call: TRBJ2-1; cdr3_aa: CASSYGGTSPRDEQFF; cdr3_nt: TGCGCCAGCAGCTATGGAGGGACTAGCCCTCGGGATGAGCAGTTCTTC
d_call: -; v_call: TRBV6-4; clone_size: -; j_call: TRBJ2-7; cdr3_aa: CASSAGPEYEQYF; cdr3_nt: TGTGCCAGCAGCGCGGGGCCGGAATACGAGCAGTACTTC
d_call: -; v_call: TRBV9; clone_size: few; j_call: TRBJ2-2; cdr3_aa: CATAAGNTGELFF; cdr3_nt: TGTGCCACTGCGGCAGGGAACACCGGGGAGCTGTTTTTT